This T cell receptor beta chain derives from a study of shared T cell receptors in the human thymus. V shed 0 bases, J shed 10 bases, and the junction held 17 bases outside the gene matches. The CDR3 loop spans 18 amino acids. CDR1 is MGHRA and CDR2 is YSYEKL in the germline V gene. Using immunoSEQ multiplex PCR, the repertoire was profiled, and TCRdb retains in-frame clones only, with some absent. Among about 400,000 clones, 95% were seen once, and the ten largest hold 0.015% to 0.025%. What was sequenced was thymocytes. The receptor's source is a human donor. J is TRBJ2-2 and V is TRBV4-1, with 7 positions matching TRBD1. In DNA, the CDR3 is TGCGCCAGCAGCCAAGAAGGGCTTTCCCGGGACAGACAAGAGGAGCTGTTTTTT. Its translation: CASSQEGLSRDRQEELFF.